Listed below are T cell receptor beta chains from one sample, sequenced in a study of monozygotic twins with inflammatory bowel disease. TCRdb reanalyzed the 5' RACE reads, giving one entry per CDR3 protein sequence and no DNA. The sample totals about 140,000 distinct CDR3 sequences; its top ten clones hold 1% to 1.5%. Sequenced input: blood. The receptors come from a human donor with ulcerative colitis or Crohn's disease, or a healthy co-twin of an affected twin (not recorded which). Both conserved end residues are part of each CDR3.

j_gene: TRBJ2-2; v_gene: TRBV7-8; CDR3aa: CASSFLAGVGTGELFF
j_gene: TRBJ2-7; v_gene: TRBV5-5; CDR3aa: CASSLGLAESYEQYF
j_gene: TRBJ2-1; v_gene: TRBV20-1; CDR3aa: CSAILAGGSNEQFF
j_gene: TRBJ2-7; v_gene: TRBV2; CDR3aa: CASSSSGYEQYF
j_gene: TRBJ1-1; v_gene: TRBV12-3/TRBV12-4; CDR3aa: CASSTGQTMNTEAFF
j_gene: TRBJ1-1; v_gene: TRBV19; CDR3aa: CASSDMNTEAFF
j_gene: TRBJ2-4; v_gene: TRBV10-3; CDR3aa: CAISDSGRAKNIQYF
j_gene: TRBJ2-3; v_gene: TRBV5-1; CDR3aa: CASSFALAGIDTQYF
j_gene: TRBJ2-1; v_gene: TRBV7-6; CDR3aa: CASSSGGYGGSLSYNEQFF
j_gene: TRBJ2-1; v_gene: TRBV5-1; CDR3aa: CASSLAGTGGPFYNEQFF
j_gene: TRBJ2-2; v_gene: TRBV20-1; CDR3aa: CSARSQVEAGELFF
j_gene: TRBJ1-5; v_gene: TRBV28; CDR3aa: CASSLGGRYNQPQHF
j_gene: TRBJ2-7; v_gene: TRBV11-3; CDR3aa: CASSLGIAKGPNTGGPYLYEQYF
j_gene: TRBJ1-6; v_gene: TRBV5-1; CDR3aa: CASSLDRVQSPLHF
j_gene: TRBJ2-2; v_gene: TRBV12-3/TRBV12-4; CDR3aa: CASSFRLAANTGELFF
j_gene: TRBJ1-2; v_gene: TRBV2; CDR3aa: CASTRAGGGYGYTF
j_gene: TRBJ2-2; v_gene: TRBV20-1; CDR3aa: CSAGLAGGNTGELFF
j_gene: TRBJ2-1; v_gene: TRBV5-1; CDR3aa: CASSRDYSSYNEQFF
j_gene: TRBJ1-6; v_gene: TRBV7-9; CDR3aa: CASSLDTYSPLHF
j_gene: TRBJ2-1; v_gene: TRBV7-2; CDR3aa: CASMGAIISSSYNEQFF
j_gene: TRBJ2-7; v_gene: TRBV24-1; CDR3aa: CATRQGASYEQYF
j_gene: TRBJ1-4; v_gene: TRBV18; CDR3aa: CASSPGTRTNEKLFF
j_gene: TRBJ2-3; v_gene: TRBV24-1; CDR3aa: CATSDWTSGRGDTQYF
j_gene: TRBJ2-5; v_gene: TRBV3-1; CDR3aa: CASSPTNFQETQYF
j_gene: TRBJ2-3; v_gene: TRBV7-6; CDR3aa: CASSSSRGTDTQYF
j_gene: TRBJ1-5; v_gene: TRBV7-9; CDR3aa: CASSLMGGNQPQHF
j_gene: TRBJ2-5; v_gene: TRBV10-3; CDR3aa: CAISSGTGGLETQYF
j_gene: TRBJ2-7; v_gene: TRBV7-9; CDR3aa: CASSLGTSGSDEQYF
j_gene: TRBJ2-1; v_gene: TRBV24-1; CDR3aa: CATSDHRFSSYNEQFF
j_gene: TRBJ2-1; v_gene: TRBV7-2; CDR3aa: CASSLLGTPTDNEQFF
j_gene: TRBJ2-2; v_gene: TRBV7-8; CDR3aa: CASSPSSGRATGELFF
j_gene: TRBJ2-5; v_gene: TRBV20-1; CDR3aa: CSARERLAGGPLQETQYF
j_gene: TRBJ1-1; v_gene: TRBV10-3; CDR3aa: CAITEGRQNTEAFF
j_gene: TRBJ2-1; v_gene: TRBV5-1; CDR3aa: CASSPVQSSYNEQFF
j_gene: TRBJ2-6; v_gene: TRBV5-1; CDR3aa: CATTVVISGANVLTF
j_gene: TRBJ1-1; v_gene: TRBV20-1; CDR3aa: CSASWGLSDTEAFF